This entry concerns a single TCR beta chain. The junction had 6 bases not matched to a gene; V was cut back by 8 bases and J by 2 bases. The CDR3 is 13 amino acids. Germline V gene lookup returns CDR1 MDHEN and CDR2 SYDVKM. The data were taken from a study of blood T cell repertoires in COVID-19. Study-level information: T cells, B-cell-depleted T cells, or PBMCs provided the cDNA or gDNA that served as material.

Assay used: immunoSEQ multiplex PCR; TCRdb lists only in-frame clones, some missing. The table shows under 250,000 clones, with 84% occurring only once. This clonotype originated in a man in his forties or fifties with active or convalescent COVID-19. This chain uses TRBV28 with TRBJ2-7; the match to TRBD1 covers 7 bases. The sample was peripheral blood. The CDR3 here is CASQMGQTYEQYF. The CDR3 nucleotides read TGTGCCAGCCAAATGGGACAGACCTACGAGCAGTACTTC.